The present T cell receptor (beta chain) was sequenced within a study of shared clonotypes between healthy human individuals. In its sample, this clone was seen a few times. The V and J ends lost 4 bases and 2 bases, in that order; junction bases with no gene match: 3. From germline, CDR1 is SEHNR and CDR2 FQNEAQ (reference sequence). CDR3 size: 15 residues. TCRdb's copy holds only in-frame clones and misses some; the assay was immunoSEQ multiplex PCR. The sample includes about 2.3 million clones, 85% to 95% of them seen just once. The chain links TRBV7-9 to TRBJ1-3, with 9 bases identical to TRBD1. This clonotype originated in a man in his late teens or twenties in good health. Some clones in this sample may be carry-over from other donors' samples. Specimen: naive CD4+ T cells from PBMCs. Subset described: CD45RA+ positively selected. The CDR3 sequence is CASSSGTGTGNTIYF. CDR3 nucleotide sequence: TGTGCCAGCAGCTCAGGGACAGGGACTGGAAACACCATATATTTT. The whole variable domain, remainder taken from reference TRBV7-9 and TRBJ1-3, is DTGVSQNPRHKITKRGQNVTFRCDPISEHNRLYWYRQTLGQGPEFLTYFQNEAQLEKSRLLSDRFSAERPKGSFSTLEIQRTEQGDSAMYLCASSSGTGTGNTIYFGEGSWLTVV.